This T cell receptor beta chain was recorded in a study of T cell repertoires in cytomegalovirus infection. Study-wide context: Used in the study were CMV epitopes, some recently identified and HLA-C-restricted, others well-studied and HLA-B-restricted. In public TCR beta signatures, there were indications of both CMV infection and matching HLA type.

This clonotype was observed many times. Its specificity is unknown. TCRdb itself ran the reads through MiXCR, one entry per CDR3 protein. Of about 920,000 distinct CDR3 sequences listed, around 30% are singletons. The CDR3 covers 21 residues. Germline V gene lookup returns CDR1 LGHNT and CDR2 FRNRAP. J lost 8 bases, V lost 1 base, and 24 bases had no gene match. The clonotype was recovered from a human donor in good health (CMV status not recorded). Some clones in this sample may be carry-over from other donors' samples. The sample in question was cultured CD8+ T cells from PBMCs, obtained from culture after CMV antigen stimulation. V is TRBV12-5 and J is TRBJ2-1; TRBD2 matches 9 bases. The CDR3 here is CASGLAGERTAAGGIFHEQFF. The CDR3 DNA follows: TGTGCTAGTGGTTTGGCCGGGGAGAGGACGGCAGCGGGGGGAATTTTCCATGAGCAGTTCTTC. The variable domain in full, completed from reference TRBV12-5 and TRBJ2-1, reads DARVTQTPRHKVTEMGQEVTMRCQPILGHNTVFWYRQTMMQGLELLAYFRNRAPLDDSGMPKDRFSAEMPDATLATLKIQPSEPRDSAVYFCASGLAGERTAAGGIFHEQFFGPGTRLTVL.